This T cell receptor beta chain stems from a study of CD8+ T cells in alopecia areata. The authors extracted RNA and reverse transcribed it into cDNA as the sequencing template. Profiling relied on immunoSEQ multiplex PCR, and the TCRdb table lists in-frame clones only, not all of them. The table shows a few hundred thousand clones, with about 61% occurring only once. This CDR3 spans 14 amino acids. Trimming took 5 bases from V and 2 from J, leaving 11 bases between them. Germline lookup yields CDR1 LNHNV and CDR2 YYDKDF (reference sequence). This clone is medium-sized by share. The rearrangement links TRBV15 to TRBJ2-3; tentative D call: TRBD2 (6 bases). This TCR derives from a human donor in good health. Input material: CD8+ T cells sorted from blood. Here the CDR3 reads CATSGQDYTDTQYF. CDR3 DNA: TGTGCCACCAGCGGCCAGGACTACACAGATACGCAGTATTTT.